The following is a TCR beta chain sequence with its context. Germline CDR1 is MNHEY and CDR2 is SMNVEV (reference sequence). The CDR3 spans 15 residues. V was pared by 0 bases and J by 4 bases, with 10 bases between. The data stem from a study of T cells in Graves' hyperthyroidism and ophthalmopathy. Amplification of TCR beta CDR3 regions was performed using RNA transcripts as template. Using the HTBI primer set, a first-round RT-PCR was run on the TCR CDR3. TCRdb re-analysed the multiplex PCR reads in MiXCR, keeping a single row per CDR3 protein. The repertoire holds 450,000 to 650,000 distinct CDR3 sequences, with more than 15% as singletons.

Sequenced input: blood. This sequence joins TRBV27 and TRBJ2-1; D tentatively reads TRBD1 or TRBD2 (5 bases each). The TCR was taken from a woman between 18 and 29 years old with Graves' ophthalmopathy. CDR3 DNA sequence: TGTGCCAGCAGTTTATCGGGGACCAGATACAATGAGCAGTTCTTC. Its translation is CASSLSGTRYNEQFF.